This passage covers 21 T cell receptor beta chains from one sample sequenced in a study of beta chain features in type 1 diabetes. Sequencing targeted expressed TCRB transcripts, as all isolated RNA had been reverse transcribed. Using immunoSEQ multiplex PCR, the repertoire was profiled, and TCRdb retains in-frame clones only, with some absent. The sample includes hundreds of thousands of clones, over 25% seen only once; the top ten take more than 0.055%. Sequenced material: naive CD4+ T cells from blood. These TCRs come from a man between 18 and 29 years old in good health.

The chain employs TRBV5-4 and TRBJ2-3; 7 bases match TRBD1. This CDR3 is 16 amino acids long. Germline lookup yields CDR1 SGHNT and CDR2 YYREEE (reference sequence). V trimming: 2 bases; J trimming: 6 bases; junction bases outside the gene matches: 12. CDR3: CASSFPAAKGADTQYF. The CDR3, as DNA: TGTGCCAGCAGCTTCCCAGCGGCAAAGGGGGCGGATACGCAGTATTTT. Full variable domain (outside the CDR3, taken from reference TRBV5-4 and TRBJ2-3): ETGVTQSPTHLIKTRGQQVTLRCSSQSGHNTVSWYQQALGQGPQFIFQYYREEENGRGNFPPRFSGLQFPNYSSELNVNALELDDSALYLCASSFPAAKGADTQYFGPGTRLTVL.

Concerning this clone itself: In the same sample, other DNA sequences code for this CDR3. V usage is TRBV20-1 and J usage is TRBJ1-2, with D unresolved. Germline V lookup: CDR1 DFQATT, CDR2 SNEGSKA (reference sequence). Trimming stripped 6 bases from V and 4 bases from J, with 9 bases between. CDR3 length: 11 amino acids. As DNA, the CDR3 is TGCAGTGCGCGGACTCTCTATGGCTACACCTTC. Translation: CSARTLYGYTF.

The V gene is TRBV7-3, the J gene TRBJ2-3; no clear D gene. Germline V gives CDR1 SGHTA, CDR2 FQGTGA. V lost 0 bases and J 6 bases, leaving 16 bases between the germline ends. The CDR3 has 16 amino acids. The chain's CDR3 is CASSLTPGSIIDTQYF. For the CDR3, the DNA is TGTGCCAGCAGCTTAACCCCCGGGTCCATAATCGATACGCAGTATTTT.

The chain recombines TRBV28 with TRBJ2-2; perhaps D is TRBD1 or TRBD2 (5 bases each). CDR1 and CDR2 (germline): MDHEN, SYDVKM. Trimming took off 10 bases at V and 0 bases at J, with 9 bases between the two ends. The CDR3 extends over 13 amino acids. The CDR3 DNA sequence: TGTGCCACCGGGGCGGCGAACACCGGGGAGCTGTTTTTT. This sequence encodes CATGAANTGELFF.

This chain connects TRBV30 to TRBJ2-6, with a weak D call TRBD1 (6 bases). Trimming stripped 8 bases from V and 3 bases from J, with 11 bases between. The CDR3 sequence is 13 residues long. Germline CDR1 GTSNPN, CDR2 SVGIG (reference sequence). The DNA for the CDR3 is TGTGCCCGAGGACAGATTGGGGCCAACGTCCTGACTTTC. Its protein product is CARGQIGANVLTF.

V gene TRBV27 combines with J gene TRBJ2-3, with no clear D. Trimming took 2 bases from V and 2 from J, leaving 8 bases between them. Germline V lookup: CDR1 MNHEY, CDR2 SMNVEV (reference sequence). The CDR3 runs 14 residues. The CDR3, as DNA: TGTGCCAGCAGTTTAAGGGCCGCCACAGATACGCAGTATTTT. The encoded protein is CASSLRAATDTQYF.

This clone was recorded a few times. The chain links TRBV18 to TRBJ2-1; TRBD2 is a possible D gene (5 bases). The germline gives CDR1 KGHSH, CDR2 LQKENI. CDR3 length: 15 residues. Trimming pared 6 bases from V and 1 base from J, leaving 13 bases between. The CDR3 region has the DNA TGTGCCAGCTCCCCCTATAGCGCGTCCTACAATGAGCAGTTCTTC. Translation: CASSPYSASYNEQFF.

This chain uses TRBV4-3 with TRBJ2-2; TRBD1 is a possible D gene (6 bases). V shed 1 base and J shed 1 base, with 10 bases lying between them. The CDR3 consists of 16 residues. Germline assignment: CDR1 LGHNA and CDR2 YSLEER. The CDR3 here is CASSQGNRENTGELFF. CDR3 sequence (DNA): TGCGCCAGCAGCCAAGGGAACAGGGAGAACACCGGGGAGCTGTTTTTT.

The chain recombines TRBV2 with TRBJ2-3; 7 nucleotides line up with TRBD1. Looked up from germline, CDR1 is SNHLY and CDR2 is FYNNEI. J lost 0 bases, V lost 5 bases, and 8 bases had no gene match. This CDR3 region has 16 residues. CDR3 nucleotides: TGTGCCAGCAGTCCCCTGGACAGGACTAGCACAGATACGCAGTATTTT. As protein: CASSPLDRTSTDTQYF. Full variable domain (outside the CDR3, taken from reference TRBV2 and TRBJ2-3): EPEVTQTPSHQVTQMGQEVILRCVPISNHLYFYWYRQILGQKVEFLVSFYNNEISEKSEIFDDQFSVERPDGSNFTLKIRSTKLEDSAMYFCASSPLDRTSTDTQYFGPGTRLTVL.

This chain uses TRBV9 with TRBJ2-3, with a weak D call TRBD1 (6 bases). The CDR3 totals 14 residues. V gave up 1 base and J gave up 5 bases, with 11 bases separating them. Germline CDR1 SGDLS, CDR2 YYNGEE. The CDR3 loop reads CASSVPQTGDTQYF. The CDR3, as DNA: TGTGCCAGCAGCGTACCCCAGACAGGAGATACGCAGTATTTT.

This clone was recorded a few times. This sequence joins TRBV30 and TRBJ2-4; possibly TRBD1 or TRBD2 for D (5 bases each). Germline CDR1 GTSNPN, CDR2 SVGIG (reference sequence). The germline V and J ends were trimmed by 3 bases and 0 bases, with 12 bases remaining between them. The CDR3 has 15 residues. For the CDR3, the DNA is TGTGCCTGGAGGGGGGACGGGATAGCCAAAAACATTCAGTACTTC. Encoded protein: CAWRGDGIAKNIQYF.

This clone was seen more than once but under ten times. V gene TRBV7-9 combines with J gene TRBJ1-4; D perhaps matches TRBD1 (5 bases). There are 15 residues in the CDR3. V was trimmed by 0 bases and J by 5 bases, leaving 10 bases between them. CDR1 is SEHNR, CDR2 FQNEAQ, per germline (reference sequence). The CDR3 DNA sequence: TGTGCCAGCAGCTTAGCGGCAAGGGGAAATGAAAAACTGTTTTTT. Its translation: CASSLAARGNEKLFF.

This clone was found a few times. The chain is built from TRBV5-1 and TRBJ2-5; tentative D call: TRBD2 (6 bases). Trimming shortened V by 4 bases and J by 4 bases, and 14 bases separated the two germline ends. Looked up from germline, CDR1 is SGHRS and CDR2 is YFSETQ. This CDR3 has 14 residues. The CDR3 DNA follows: TGCGCCAGCAGCCCGGGCGGGGCCGGAGAGACCCAGTACTTC. It codes for CASSPGGAGETQYF.

As DNA, the CDR3 is TGCAGCGTTTGGGGACCACAAGAGACCCAGTACTTC. This gives the protein CSVWGPQETQYF. This chain connects TRBV29-1 to TRBJ2-5; D is perhaps TRBD1 or TRBD2 (5 bases each). V lost 5 bases, J lost 2 bases, and 9 bases lay in between. Germline CDR1 is SQVTM and CDR2 is ANQGSEA. This CDR3 has 12 amino acids.

The rearrangement links TRBV6-5 to TRBJ2-1; possibly TRBD2 for D (7 bases). V lost 4 bases and J 4 bases, leaving 17 bases between the germline ends. This CDR3 is built from 16 residues. The germline V gene encodes CDR1 MNHEY and CDR2 SVGAGI. The CDR3 loop is CASSSPKRGGYNEQFF. The CDR3, as DNA: TGTGCCAGCAGTTCGCCCAAAAGGGGGGGATACAATGAGCAGTTCTTC.

V and J are TRBV6-5 and TRBJ1-1; D possibly corresponds to TRBD1 (5 bases). CDR1 is MNHEY, CDR2 SVGAGI, per germline. Trimming took 0 bases from V and 6 from J, leaving 8 bases between them. The CDR3 totals 13 residues. CDR3 sequence: CASSYSNRPEAFF. CDR3 DNA sequence: TGTGCCAGCAGTTACTCGAACAGGCCTGAAGCTTTCTTT.

Details on this clone: The sample contains more than one DNA sequence encoding this CDR3. The V call is TRBV5-1, the J call TRBJ2-5; D unresolved. The CDR3 spans 12 residues. V lost 1 base to trimming and J lost 2 bases, with 3 bases between them. The germline V gene has CDR1 SGHRS and CDR2 YFSETQ. The CDR3 nucleotides read TGCGCCAGCAGCTTGATTCAAGAGACCCAGTACTTC. Translating it yields CASSLIQETQYF.

This chain connects TRBV25-1 to TRBJ1-1; D gene ambiguous. Trimming stripped 1 base from V and 0 bases from J, with 9 bases between. CDR1 and CDR2 (germline): MGHDK, SYGVNS. This CDR3 has 15 amino acids. Here the CDR3 reads CASSEFGRMNTEAFF. CDR3 nucleotide sequence: TGTGCCAGCAGTGAATTTGGCAGGATGAACACTGAAGCTTTCTTT. Based on the CDR3 plus reference TRBV25-1 and TRBJ1-1, the full variable domain is EADIYQTPRYLVIGTGKKITLECSQTMGHDKMYWYQQDPGMELHLIHYSYGVNSTEKGDLSSESTVSRIRTEHFPLTLESARPSHTSQYLCASSEFGRMNTEAFFGQGTRLTVV.

This chain joins TRBV6-5 and TRBJ2-5; D perhaps matches TRBD2 (6 bases). The V gene lost 2 bases and the J gene lost 4 bases, with 11 bases spanning the gap. This CDR3 is built from 14 residues. Germline CDR1 MNHEY, CDR2 SVGAGI. CDR3 sequence reads: CASSYGGDRETQYF. The CDR3 bases are TGTGCCAGCAGTTACGGCGGGGACCGAGAGACCCAGTACTTC.

The V gene is TRBV6-5, the J gene TRBJ2-1; D possibly corresponds to TRBD1 (5 bases). Trimming took off 2 bases at V and 5 bases at J, with 13 bases between the two ends. From germline, CDR1 is MNHEY and CDR2 SVGAGI. CDR3 length: 15 residues. The DNA for the CDR3 is TGTGCCAGCAGTTACAAAGACAGAGCCAACAATGAGCAGTTCTTC. Its translation: CASSYKDRANNEQFF.

In its sample, this clone was seen a few times. This chain links TRBV10-3 with TRBJ2-5, with D perhaps TRBD1 (6 bases). Germline lookup yields CDR1 ENHRY and CDR2 SYGVKD. V was trimmed by 8 bases and J by 2 bases, leaving 12 bases between them. This CDR3 spans 13 amino acids. CDR3 sequence: CAIGGHTQETQYF. The CDR3 nucleotides are TGTGCCATCGGGGGACATACTCAAGAGACCCAGTACTTC.